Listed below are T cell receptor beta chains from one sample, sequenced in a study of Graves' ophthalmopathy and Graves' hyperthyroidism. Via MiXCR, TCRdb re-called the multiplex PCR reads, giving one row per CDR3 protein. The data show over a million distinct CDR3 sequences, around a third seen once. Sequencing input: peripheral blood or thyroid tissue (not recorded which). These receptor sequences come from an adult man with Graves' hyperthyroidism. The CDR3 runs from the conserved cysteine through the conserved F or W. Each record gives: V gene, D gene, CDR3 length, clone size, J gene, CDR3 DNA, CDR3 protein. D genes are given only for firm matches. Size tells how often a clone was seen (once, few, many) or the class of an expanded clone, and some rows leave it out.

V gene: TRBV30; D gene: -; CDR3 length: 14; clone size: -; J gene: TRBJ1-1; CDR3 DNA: TGTGCCTGGAGTGAACCAGTTCCGAACACTGAAGCTTTCTTT; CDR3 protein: CAWSEPVPNTEAFF
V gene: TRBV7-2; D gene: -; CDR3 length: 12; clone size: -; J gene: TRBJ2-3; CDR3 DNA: TGTGCCAGCAGCTTCCGGGGGGATACGCAGTATTTT; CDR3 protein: CASSFRGDTQYF
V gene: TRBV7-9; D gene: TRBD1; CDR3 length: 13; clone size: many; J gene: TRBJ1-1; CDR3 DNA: TGTGCCAGCAGCCGGACAGGGTTTGAGGAAGCTTTCTTT; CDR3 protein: CASSRTGFEEAFF
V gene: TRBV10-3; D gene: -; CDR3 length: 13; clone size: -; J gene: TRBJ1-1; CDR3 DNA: TGTGCCAGCCGGTCAGCCGGGGAAACTGAAGCTTTCTTT; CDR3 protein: CASRSAGETEAFF
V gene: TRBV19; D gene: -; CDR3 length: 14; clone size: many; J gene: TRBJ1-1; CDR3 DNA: TGTGCCAGTAGTATAGTAGGGACGAACACTGAAGCTTTCTTT; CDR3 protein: CASSIVGTNTEAFF
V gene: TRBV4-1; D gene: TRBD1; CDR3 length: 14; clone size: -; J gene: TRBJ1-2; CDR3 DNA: TGCGCCAGCAGCCAGTATACAGGGGTGGGTGGCTACACCTTC; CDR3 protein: CASSQYTGVGGYTF
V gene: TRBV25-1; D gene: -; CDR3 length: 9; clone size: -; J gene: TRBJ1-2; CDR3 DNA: TGTGCCACCAACCATGGCTACACCTTC; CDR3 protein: CATNHGYTF
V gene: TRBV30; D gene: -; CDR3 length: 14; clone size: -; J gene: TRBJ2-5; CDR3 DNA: TGTGCCTGGAGTACCGGGACCATCCAAGAGACCCAGTACTTC; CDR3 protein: CAWSTGTIQETQYF
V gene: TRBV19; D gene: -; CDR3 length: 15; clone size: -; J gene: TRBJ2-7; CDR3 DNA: TGTGCCAGTAGTCCCGCCCCGGGGAGCTCCTACGAGCAGTACTTC; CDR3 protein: CASSPAPGSSYEQYF
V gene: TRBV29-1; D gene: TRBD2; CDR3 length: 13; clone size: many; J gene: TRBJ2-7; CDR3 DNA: TGCAGCGTTCGAGCGGGGTACTCCTACGAGCAGTACTTC; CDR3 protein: CSVRAGYSYEQYF
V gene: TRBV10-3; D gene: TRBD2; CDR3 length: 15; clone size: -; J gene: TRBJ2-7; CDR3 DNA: TGTGCCAGCAGTGAAGCGGCGGGAGGGCGTCGCGAGCAGTACTTC; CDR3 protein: CASSEAAGGRREQYF
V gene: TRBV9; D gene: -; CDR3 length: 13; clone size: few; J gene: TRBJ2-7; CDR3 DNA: TGTGCCAGCAGTTACGACGTAGCCTACGAGCAGTACTTC; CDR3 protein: CASSYDVAYEQYF
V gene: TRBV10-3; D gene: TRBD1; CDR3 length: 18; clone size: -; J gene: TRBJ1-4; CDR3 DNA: TGTGCCATCAGTGTAGGAGCCTCCTACGAGCAGGGGGTAGAAAAACTGTTTTTT; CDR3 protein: CAISVGASYEQGVEKLFF
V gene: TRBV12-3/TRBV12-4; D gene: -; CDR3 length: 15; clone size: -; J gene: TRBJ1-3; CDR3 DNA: TGTGCCAGCAGTTTATCGGACAGAACTGGAAACACCATATATTTT; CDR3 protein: CASSLSDRTGNTIYF
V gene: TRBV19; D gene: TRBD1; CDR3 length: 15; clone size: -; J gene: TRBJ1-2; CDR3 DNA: TGTGCCAGTAGTACCCATCGGACAGGGGCCTATGGCTACACCTTC; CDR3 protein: CASSTHRTGAYGYTF
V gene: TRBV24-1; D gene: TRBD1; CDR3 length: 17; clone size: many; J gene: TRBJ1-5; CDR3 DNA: TGTGCCACCAGTGATCCATCTCAGGGGGGAAACAATCAGCCCCAGCATTTT; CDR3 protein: CATSDPSQGGNNQPQHF
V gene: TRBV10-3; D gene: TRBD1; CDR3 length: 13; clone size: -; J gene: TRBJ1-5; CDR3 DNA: TGTGCCGCGTCGGACAGGGGGCTTCAGCCCCAGCATTTT; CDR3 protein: CAASDRGLQPQHF
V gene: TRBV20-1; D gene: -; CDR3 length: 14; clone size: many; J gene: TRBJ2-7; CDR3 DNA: TGCAGTGTCACGCCGATTGGGCCATACTACGAGCAGTACTTC; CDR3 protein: CSVTPIGPYYEQYF
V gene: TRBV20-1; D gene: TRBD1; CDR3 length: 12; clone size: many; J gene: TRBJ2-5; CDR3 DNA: TGCAGTGCTACGGGACAGCAAGAGACCCAGTACTTC; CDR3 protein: CSATGQQETQYF
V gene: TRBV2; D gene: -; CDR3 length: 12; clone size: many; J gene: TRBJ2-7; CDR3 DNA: TGTGCCAGTTACAGGAATAGCCACGAGCAGTACTTC; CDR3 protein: CASYRNSHEQYF
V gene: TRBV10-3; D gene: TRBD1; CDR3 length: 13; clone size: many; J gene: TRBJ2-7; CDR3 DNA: TGTGCCATCAGTGGACAGACAGGGACCGAGCAGTACTTC; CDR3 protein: CAISGQTGTEQYF
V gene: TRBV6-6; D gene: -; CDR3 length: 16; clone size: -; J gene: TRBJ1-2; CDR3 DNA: TGTGCCATCAGTTTATCCAGTTCGCAGGGACGTCGGGGCTACACCTTC; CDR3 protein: CAISLSSSQGRRGYTF
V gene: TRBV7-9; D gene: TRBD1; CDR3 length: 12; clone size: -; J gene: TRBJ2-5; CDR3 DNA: TGTGCCAGCAGCGGTGGACAGGGGACCCAGTACTTC; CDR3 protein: CASSGGQGTQYF
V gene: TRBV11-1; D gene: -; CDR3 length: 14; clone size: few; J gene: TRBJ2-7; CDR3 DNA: TGTGCCAGCAGCTTAGTTGAACCGGCCTACGAGCAGTACTTC; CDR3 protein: CASSLVEPAYEQYF
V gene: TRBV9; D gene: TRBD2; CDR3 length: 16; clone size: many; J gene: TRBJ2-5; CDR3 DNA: TGTGCCAGCAGCGTAGGGGGACTAGCGGGGCAAGAGACCCAGTACTTC; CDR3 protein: CASSVGGLAGQETQYF
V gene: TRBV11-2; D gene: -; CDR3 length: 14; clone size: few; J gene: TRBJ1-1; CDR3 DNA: TGTGCCAGCAGCTTAGGACCGCCCGTCACTGAAGCTTTCTTT; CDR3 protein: CASSLGPPVTEAFF
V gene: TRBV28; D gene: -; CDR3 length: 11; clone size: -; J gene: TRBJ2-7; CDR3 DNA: TGTGCCAGCAGATCGAGGAGCGAGCAGTACTTC; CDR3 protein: CASRSRSEQYF
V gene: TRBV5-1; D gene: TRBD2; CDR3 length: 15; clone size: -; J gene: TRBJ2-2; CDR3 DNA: TGCGCCAGCAGCATGGTCGGGGGGGCCGCCGGGGAGCTGTTTTTT; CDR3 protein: CASSMVGGAAGELFF
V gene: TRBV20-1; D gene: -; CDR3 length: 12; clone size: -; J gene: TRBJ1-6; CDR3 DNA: TGCAGTGCTGGACGCGGGCTTTCACCCCTCCACTTT; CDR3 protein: CSAGRGLSPLHF
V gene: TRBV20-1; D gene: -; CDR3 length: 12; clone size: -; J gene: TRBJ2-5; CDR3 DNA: TGCAGTGCCCCACCCAGGCAAGAGACCCAGTACTTC; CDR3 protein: CSAPPRQETQYF
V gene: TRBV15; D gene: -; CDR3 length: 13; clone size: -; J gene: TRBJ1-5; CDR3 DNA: TGTGCCACCAGCCCGCGTCTTGGAGGGACCCAGCATTTT; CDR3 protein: CATSPRLGGTQHF
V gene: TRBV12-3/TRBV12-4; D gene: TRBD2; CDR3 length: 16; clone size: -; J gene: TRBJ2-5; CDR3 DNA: TGTGCCAGCAGTATCGGGACTAGCGGTTACCAAGAGACCCAGTACTTC; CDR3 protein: CASSIGTSGYQETQYF
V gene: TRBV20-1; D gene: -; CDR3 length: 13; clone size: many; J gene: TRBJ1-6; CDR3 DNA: TGCAGTGCTAGAGTCCAGGGAAGGTCCTTCCTCCACTTT; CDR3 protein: CSARVQGRSFLHF
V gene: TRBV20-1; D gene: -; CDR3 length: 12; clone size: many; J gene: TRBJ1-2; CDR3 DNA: TGCAGTGCCCCCCCGGGGGTTGATGGCTACACCTTC; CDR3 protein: CSAPPGVDGYTF
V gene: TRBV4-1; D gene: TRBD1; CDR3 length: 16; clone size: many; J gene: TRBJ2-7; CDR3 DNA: TGCGCCAGCTTCGGACAGGGTAGCTTGGGTTCCTACGAGCAGTACTTC; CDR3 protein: CASFGQGSLGSYEQYF
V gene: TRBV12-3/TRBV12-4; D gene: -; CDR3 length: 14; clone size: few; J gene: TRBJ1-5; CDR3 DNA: TGTGCCAGCAAGCTTCGGGGGAGCAATCAGCCCCAGCATTTT; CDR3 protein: CASKLRGSNQPQHF